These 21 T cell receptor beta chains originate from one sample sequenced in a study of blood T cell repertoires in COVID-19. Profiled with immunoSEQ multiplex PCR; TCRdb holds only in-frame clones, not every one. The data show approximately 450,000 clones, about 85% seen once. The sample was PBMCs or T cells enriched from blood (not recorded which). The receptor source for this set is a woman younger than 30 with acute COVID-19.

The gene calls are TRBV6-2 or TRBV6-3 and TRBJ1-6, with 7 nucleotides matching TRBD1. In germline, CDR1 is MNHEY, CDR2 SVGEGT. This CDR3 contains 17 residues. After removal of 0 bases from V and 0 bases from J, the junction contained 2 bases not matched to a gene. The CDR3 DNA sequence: TGTGCCAGCAGTTACTCGGACAGGAGCTCCTATAATTCACCCCTCCACTTT. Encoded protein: CASSYSDRSSYNSPLHF.

CDR3 nucleotide sequence: TGTGCCAGCAGTGTCGGAGGGGAGCAGTTCTTC. Translating gives CASSVGGEQFF. The rearrangement joins TRBV2 to TRBJ2-1; TRBD2 is a possible D gene (6 bases). Trimming left V 4 bases short and J 10 bases short, with 8 bases between. CDR1 is SNHLY, CDR2 FYNNEI, per germline. This CDR3 is built from 11 residues. The variable domain in full, with the rest retrieved from reference TRBV2 and TRBJ2-1, is EPEVTQTPSHQVTQMGQEVILRCVPISNHLYFYWYRQILGQKVEFLVSFYNNEISEKSEIFDDQFSVERPDGSNFTLKIRSTKLEDSAMYFCASSVGGEQFFGPGTRLTVL.

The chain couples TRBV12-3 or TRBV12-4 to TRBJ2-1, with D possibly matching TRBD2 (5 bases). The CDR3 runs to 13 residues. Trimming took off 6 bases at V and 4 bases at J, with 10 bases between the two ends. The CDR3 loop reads CASRDSGYNEQFF. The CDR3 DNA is TGTGCCAGCAGGGACTCCGGATACAATGAGCAGTTCTTC.

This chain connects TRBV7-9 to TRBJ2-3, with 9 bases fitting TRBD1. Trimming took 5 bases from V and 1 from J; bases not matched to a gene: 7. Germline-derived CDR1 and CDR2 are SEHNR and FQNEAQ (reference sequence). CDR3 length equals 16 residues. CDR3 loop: CASSKQGAVGTDTQYF. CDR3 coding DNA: TGTGCCAGCAGCAAACAGGGGGCAGTGGGCACAGATACGCAGTATTTT.

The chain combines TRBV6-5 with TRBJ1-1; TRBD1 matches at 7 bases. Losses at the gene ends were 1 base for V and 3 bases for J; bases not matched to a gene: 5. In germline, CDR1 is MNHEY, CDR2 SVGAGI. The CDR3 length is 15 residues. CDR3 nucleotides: TGTGCCAGCAGTTACTTTAGGGGGCAGCACACTGAAGCTTTCTTT. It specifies CASSYFRGQHTEAFF.

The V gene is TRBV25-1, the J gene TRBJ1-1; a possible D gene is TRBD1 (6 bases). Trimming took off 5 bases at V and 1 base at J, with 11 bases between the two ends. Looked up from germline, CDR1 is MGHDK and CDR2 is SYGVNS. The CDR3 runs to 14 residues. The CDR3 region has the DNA TGTGCCAGCAGTCTCACAGGGAGGAACACTGAAGCTTTCTTT. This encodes CASSLTGRNTEAFF.

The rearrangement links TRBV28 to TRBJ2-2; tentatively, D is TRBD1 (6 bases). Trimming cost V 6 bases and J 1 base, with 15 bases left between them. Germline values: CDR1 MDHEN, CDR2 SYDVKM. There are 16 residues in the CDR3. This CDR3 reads CASSSAGVVNTGELFF. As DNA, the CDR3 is TGTGCCAGCAGCTCCGCAGGGGTGGTGAACACCGGGGAGCTGTTTTTT.

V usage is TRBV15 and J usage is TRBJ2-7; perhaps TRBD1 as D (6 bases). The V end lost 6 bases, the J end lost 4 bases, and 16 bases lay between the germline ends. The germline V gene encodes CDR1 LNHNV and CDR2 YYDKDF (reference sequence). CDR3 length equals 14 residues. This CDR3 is CATSFYRERYEQYF. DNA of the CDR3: TGTGCCACCAGTTTTTACAGGGAGAGGTACGAGCAGTACTTC.

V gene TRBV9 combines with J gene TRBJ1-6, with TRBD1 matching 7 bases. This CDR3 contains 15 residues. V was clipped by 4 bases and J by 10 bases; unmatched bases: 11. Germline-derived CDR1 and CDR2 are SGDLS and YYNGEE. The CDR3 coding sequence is TGTGCCAGCAGCTCCCAAGACAGGGTAGAATCACCCCTCCACTTT. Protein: CASSSQDRVESPLHF.

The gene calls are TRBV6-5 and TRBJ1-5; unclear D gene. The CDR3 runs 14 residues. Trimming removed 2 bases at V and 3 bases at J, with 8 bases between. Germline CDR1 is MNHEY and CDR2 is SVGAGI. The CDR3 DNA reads TGTGCCAGCAGTTACGCGTATAACAATCAGCCCCAGCATTTT. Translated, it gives CASSYAYNNQPQHF.

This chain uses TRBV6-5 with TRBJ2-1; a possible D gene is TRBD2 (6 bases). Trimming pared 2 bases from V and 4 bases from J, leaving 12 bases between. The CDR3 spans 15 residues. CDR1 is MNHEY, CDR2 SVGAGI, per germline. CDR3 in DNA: TGTGCCAGCAGTTACGGCGGGACTGATTACAATGAGCAGTTCTTC. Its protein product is CASSYGGTDYNEQFF.

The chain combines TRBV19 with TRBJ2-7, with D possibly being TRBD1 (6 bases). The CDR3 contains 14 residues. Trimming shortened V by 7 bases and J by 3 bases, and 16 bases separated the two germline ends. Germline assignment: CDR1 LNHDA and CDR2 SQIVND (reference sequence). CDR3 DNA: TGTGCCAGTAAGAAACAGGACAGCTTCTACGAGCAGTACTTC. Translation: CASKKQDSFYEQYF.

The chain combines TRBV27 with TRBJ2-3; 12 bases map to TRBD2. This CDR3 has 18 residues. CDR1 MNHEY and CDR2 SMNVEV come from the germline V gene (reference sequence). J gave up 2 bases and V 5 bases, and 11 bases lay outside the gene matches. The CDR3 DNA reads TGTGCCAGCAGTATGCTAGCGGGAGGGCCTCTTTCCACAGATACGCAGTATTTT. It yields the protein CASSMLAGGPLSTDTQYF.

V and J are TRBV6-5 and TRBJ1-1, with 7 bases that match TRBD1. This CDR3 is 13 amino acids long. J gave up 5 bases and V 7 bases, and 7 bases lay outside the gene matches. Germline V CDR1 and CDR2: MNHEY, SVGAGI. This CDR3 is CASTRDSDTEAFF. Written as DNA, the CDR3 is TGTGCCAGCACGCGGGACAGTGATACTGAAGCTTTCTTT.

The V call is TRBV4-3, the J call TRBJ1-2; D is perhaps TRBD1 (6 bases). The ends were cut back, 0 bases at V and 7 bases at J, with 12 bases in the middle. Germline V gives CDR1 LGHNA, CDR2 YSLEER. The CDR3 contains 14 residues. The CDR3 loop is CASSQDRGISGYTF. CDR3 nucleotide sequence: TGCGCCAGCAGCCAAGATAGGGGGATTAGTGGCTACACCTTC.

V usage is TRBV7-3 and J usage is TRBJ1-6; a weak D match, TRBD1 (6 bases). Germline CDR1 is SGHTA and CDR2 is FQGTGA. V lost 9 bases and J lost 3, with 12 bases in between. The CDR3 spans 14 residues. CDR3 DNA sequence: TGTGCCAGTGGGGAACAGGGCTATAATTCACCCCTCCACTTT. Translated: CASGEQGYNSPLHF.

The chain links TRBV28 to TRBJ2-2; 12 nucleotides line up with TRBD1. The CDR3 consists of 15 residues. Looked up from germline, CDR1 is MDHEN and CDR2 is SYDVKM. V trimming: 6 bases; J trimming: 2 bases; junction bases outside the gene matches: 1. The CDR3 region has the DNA TGTGCCAGCAGGGGACAGGGGGCCAACACCGGGGAGCTGTTTTTT. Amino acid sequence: CASRGQGANTGELFF.

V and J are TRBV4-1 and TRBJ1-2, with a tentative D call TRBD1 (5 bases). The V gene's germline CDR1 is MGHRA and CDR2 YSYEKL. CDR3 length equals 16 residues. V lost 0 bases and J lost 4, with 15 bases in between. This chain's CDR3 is CASSQELGGVTYGYTF. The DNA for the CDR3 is TGCGCCAGCAGCCAAGAACTTGGAGGGGTGACCTATGGCTACACCTTC.

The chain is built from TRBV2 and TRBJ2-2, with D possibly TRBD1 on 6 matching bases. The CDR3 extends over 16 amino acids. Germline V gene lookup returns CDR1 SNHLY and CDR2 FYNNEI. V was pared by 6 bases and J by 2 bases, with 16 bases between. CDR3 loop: CASRPRTASNTGELFF. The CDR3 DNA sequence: TGTGCCAGCAGGCCACGGACAGCCTCCAACACCGGGGAGCTGTTTTTT.

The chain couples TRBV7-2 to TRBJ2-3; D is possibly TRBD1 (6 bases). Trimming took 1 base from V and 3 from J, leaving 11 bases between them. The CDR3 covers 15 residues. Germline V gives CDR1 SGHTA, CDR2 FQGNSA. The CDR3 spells CASSLGTQGTDTQYF. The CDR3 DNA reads TGTGCCAGCAGCTTAGGGACTCAGGGGACAGATACGCAGTATTTT.

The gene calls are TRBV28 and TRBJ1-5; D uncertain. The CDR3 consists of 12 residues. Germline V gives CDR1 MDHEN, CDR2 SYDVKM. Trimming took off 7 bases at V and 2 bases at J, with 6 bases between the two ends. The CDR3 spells CASKRGNQPQHF. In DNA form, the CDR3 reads TGTGCCAGCAAGAGGGGCAATCAGCCCCAGCATTTT.